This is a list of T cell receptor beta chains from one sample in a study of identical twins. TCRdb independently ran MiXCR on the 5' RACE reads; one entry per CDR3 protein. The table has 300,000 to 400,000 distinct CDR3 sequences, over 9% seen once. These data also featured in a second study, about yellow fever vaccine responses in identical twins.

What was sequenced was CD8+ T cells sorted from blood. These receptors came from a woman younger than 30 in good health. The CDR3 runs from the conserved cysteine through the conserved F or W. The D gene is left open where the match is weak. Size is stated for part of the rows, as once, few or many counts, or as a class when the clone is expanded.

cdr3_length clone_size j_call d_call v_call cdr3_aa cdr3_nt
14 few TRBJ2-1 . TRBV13 CASSTPGGINEQFF TGTGCCAGCAGCACCCCAGGCGGAATCAATGAGCAGTTCTTC
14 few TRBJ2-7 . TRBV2 CASSETGAMNEQYF TGTGCCAGCAGTGAAACGGGAGCAATGAACGAGCAGTACTTC
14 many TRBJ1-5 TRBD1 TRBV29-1 CSVEGTGGDQPQHF TGCAGCGTAGAAGGGACAGGGGGGGATCAGCCCCAGCATTTT
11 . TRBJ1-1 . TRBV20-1 CSARYNTEAFF TGCAGTGCTAGATATAACACTGAAGCTTTCTTT
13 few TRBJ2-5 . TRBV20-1 CSARQPYQETQYF TGCAGTGCTAGACAGCCGTACCAAGAGACCCAGTACTTC
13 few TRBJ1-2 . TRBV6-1 CASSEARRDGYTF TGTGCCAGCAGTGAAGCAAGGAGGGACGGCTACACCTTC
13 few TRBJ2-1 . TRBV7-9 CASSSTGSGEQFF TGTGCCAGCAGCTCCACAGGTTCTGGGGAGCAGTTCTTC
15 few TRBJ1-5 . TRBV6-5 CASSYSSDSNQPQHF TGTGCCAGCAGTTACTCGTCGGATAGCAATCAGCCCCAGCATTTT
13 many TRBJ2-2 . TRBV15 CATRQVIAGELFF TGTGCCACCAGACAAGTGATCGCCGGGGAGCTGTTTTTT
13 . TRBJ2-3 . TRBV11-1 CASSLEPTDTQYF TGTGCCAGCAGCTTAGAGCCCACAGATACGCAGTATTTT
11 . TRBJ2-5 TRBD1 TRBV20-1 CSARTGETQYF TGCAGTGCAAGGACAGGGGAGACCCAGTACTTC
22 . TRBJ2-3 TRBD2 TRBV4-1 CASSKLSLRLALPRGITDTQYF TGCGCCAGCAGCAAACTCAGCCTAAGACTAGCACTGCCGCGGGGAATCACAGATACGCAGTATTTT
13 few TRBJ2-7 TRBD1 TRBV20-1 CSAEGQGPYEQYF TGCAGTGCGGAGGGACAGGGGCCCTACGAGCAGTACTTC
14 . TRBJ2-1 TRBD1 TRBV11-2 CASSFGTGDDEQFF TGTGCCAGCAGCTTTGGGACAGGGGACGATGAGCAGTTCTTC
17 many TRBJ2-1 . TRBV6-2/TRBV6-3 CASSSMGLMGAYNEQFF TGTGCCAGCAGTTCCATGGGACTGATGGGGGCCTACAATGAGCAGTTCTTC
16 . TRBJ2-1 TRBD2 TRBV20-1 CSAEPSGGSAYNEQFF TGCAGTGCGGAACCCTCTGGCGGGAGTGCCTACAATGAGCAGTTCTTC
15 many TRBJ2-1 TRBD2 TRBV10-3 CASWGGSGSYNEQFF TGTGCCAGCTGGGGCGGGAGTGGGTCCTACAATGAGCAGTTCTTC
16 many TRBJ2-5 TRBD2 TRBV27 CASRPISRTRQETQYF TGTGCCAGCAGACCTATTAGTAGGACTAGACAAGAGACCCAGTACTTC
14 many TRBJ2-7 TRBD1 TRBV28 CASSTRQGRYEQYF TGTGCCAGCAGTACGAGACAGGGGCGTTACGAGCAGTACTTC
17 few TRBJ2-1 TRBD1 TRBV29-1 CSLTGGRAAGYYNEQFF TGCAGTTTGACAGGGGGCCGCGCGGCGGGATATTACAATGAGCAGTTCTTC
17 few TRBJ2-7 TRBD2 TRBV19 CASSVGRGAGATYEQYF TGTGCCAGTAGTGTAGGACGGGGAGCGGGGGCCACCTACGAGCAGTACTTC
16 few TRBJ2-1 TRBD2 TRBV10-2 CASSDLTSGGANEQFF TGCGCCAGCAGTGACCTGACTAGCGGGGGGGCAAATGAGCAGTTCTTC
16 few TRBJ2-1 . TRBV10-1 CASSESWERINNEQFF TGCGCCAGCAGTGAGTCGTGGGAGCGGATTAACAATGAGCAGTTCTTC
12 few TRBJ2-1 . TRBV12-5 CASGLGYNEQFF TGTGCTAGTGGTCTCGGATACAATGAGCAGTTCTTC
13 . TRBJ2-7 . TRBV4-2 CASSQEAQFEQYF TGTGCCAGCAGCCAAGAAGCGCAGTTCGAGCAGTACTTC
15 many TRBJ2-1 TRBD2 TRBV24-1 CATSDPRLRESEQFF TGTGCCACCAGTGACCCGCGGTTGCGGGAGAGTGAGCAGTTCTTC
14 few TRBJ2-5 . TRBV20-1 CSARDLEGILTQYF TGCAGTGCTAGAGATTTGGAGGGGATATTGACCCAGTACTTC
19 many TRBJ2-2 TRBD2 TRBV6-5 CASSYVSILAGHGTGELFF TGTGCCAGCAGTTACGTTTCTATCCTAGCGGGGCACGGCACCGGGGAGCTGTTTTTT
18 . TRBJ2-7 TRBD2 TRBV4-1 CASSPPSFASGSIYEQYF TGCGCCAGCAGCCCACCATCGTTTGCTAGCGGGAGCATATACGAGCAGTACTTC
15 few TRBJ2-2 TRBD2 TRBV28 CASTEGLAIIGELFF TGTGCCAGCACGGAAGGACTAGCAATTATCGGGGAGCTGTTTTTT